In this sample, the clone carrying this T cell receptor (beta chain) turned up many times. The antigen is not known. This specimen belongs to a study of CD8 T cells in ankylosing spondylitis. Study-level points and caveats: Significant enrichment of disease-linked clones was reported in matched ankylosing spondylitis synovial fluid.

The junction had 11 bases not matched to a gene; V was cut back by 4 bases and J by 4 bases. Germline V CDR1 and CDR2: SNHLY, FYNNEI. This CDR3 region has 17 residues. A single record per CDR3 protein comes from TCRdb applying MiXCR to the 5' RACE reads. Of a few hundred thousand distinct CDR3 sequences in the sample, more than 20% were seen once. The receptor was derived from a male donor with ankylosing spondylitis or in good health (not recorded which). The J gene is TRBJ2-1, the V gene TRBV2, with 9 nucleotides matching TRBD1. Sequences were obtained from blood, either unsorted or a sorted T cell fraction (not recorded which). CDR3 coding DNA: TGTGCCAGCAGTGGGGGGGGTGGGACAGGGAATTACAATGAGCAGTTCTTC. Translated: CASSGGGGTGNYNEQFF.